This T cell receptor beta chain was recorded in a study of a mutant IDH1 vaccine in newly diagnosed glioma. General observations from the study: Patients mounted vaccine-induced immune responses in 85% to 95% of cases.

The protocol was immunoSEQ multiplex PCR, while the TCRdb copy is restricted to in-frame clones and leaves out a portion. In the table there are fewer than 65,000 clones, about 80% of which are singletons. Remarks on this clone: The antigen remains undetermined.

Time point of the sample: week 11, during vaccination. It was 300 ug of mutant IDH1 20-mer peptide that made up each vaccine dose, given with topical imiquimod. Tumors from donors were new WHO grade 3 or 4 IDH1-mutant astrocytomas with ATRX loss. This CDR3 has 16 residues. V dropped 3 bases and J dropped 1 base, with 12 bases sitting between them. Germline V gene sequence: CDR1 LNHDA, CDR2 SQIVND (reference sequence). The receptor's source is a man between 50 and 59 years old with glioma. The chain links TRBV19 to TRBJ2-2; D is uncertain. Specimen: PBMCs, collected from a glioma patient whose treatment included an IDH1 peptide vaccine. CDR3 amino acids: CASSIVTTRNTGELFF. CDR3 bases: TGTGCCAGTAGTATCGTAACTACCAGGAACACCGGGGAGCTGTTTTTT.